The 32 T cell receptor beta chains given below trace back to one sample, sequenced in a study of T cells in narcolepsy. Libraries were prepared by immunoSEQ multiplex PCR; TCRdb keeps only in-frame clonotypes and omits some of them. Among approximately 31,000 clones, less than 85% were seen once, and the ten largest hold roughly 1.2%. Sample: CD45RA- memory CD4+ T cells from PBMCs. These receptors all stem from a human donor with narcolepsy.

This rearrangement joins TRBV20-1 to TRBJ2-7; D ambiguous. Germline V lookup: CDR1 DFQATT, CDR2 SNEGSKA (reference sequence). V shed 4 bases and J shed 4 bases, with 8 bases lying between them. CDR3 size: 11 residues. CDR3 nucleotide sequence: TGCAGTGCTAAAACAGATTACGAGCAGTACGTC. Translating gives CSAKTDYEQYV.

This clone was detected a few times. This chain uses TRBV29-1 with TRBJ2-3; TRBD1 is a possible D gene (5 bases). Trimming took off 6 bases at V and 0 bases at J, with 7 bases between the two ends. The CDR3 consists of 12 residues. Germline CDR1 reads SQVTM; CDR2 reads ANQGSEA. The CDR3 spells CSVQESTDTQYF. The CDR3 coding sequence is TGCAGCGTACAGGAGAGCACAGATACGCAGTATTTT.

The V gene is TRBV6-6, the J gene TRBJ1-2; D is perhaps TRBD1 (6 bases). The CDR3 runs to 12 residues. Germline values: CDR1 MNHNY, CDR2 SVGAGI (reference sequence). The V end lost 4 bases, the J end lost 8 bases, and 11 bases lay between the germline ends. This CDR3 reads CASSFKGEGYTF. The CDR3 DNA follows: TGTGCCAGCAGTTTCAAGGGGGAAGGCTACACCTTC.

This chain links TRBV7-2 with TRBJ1-4; D uncertain. V was pared by 5 bases and J by 15 bases, with 19 bases between. The CDR3 runs to 13 residues. CDR1 is SGHTA and CDR2 is FQGNSA in the germline V gene. CDR3 DNA: TGTGCCAGCAGCCGAACAGCTGAACGGGCCTTGTTTTTT. It encodes CASSRTAERALFF. Using reference TRBV7-2 and TRBJ1-4 for the parts outside the CDR3, the full variable domain is GAGVSQSPSNKVTEKGKDVELRCDPISGHTALYWYRQSLGQGLEFLIYFQGNSAPDKSGLPSDRFSAERTGGSVSTLTIQRTQQEDSAVYLCASSRTAERALFFGSGTQLSVL.

The chain uses TRBV5-1 and TRBJ2-1; a weak D match, TRBD2 (5 bases). Per the germline V gene, CDR1 is SGHRS and CDR2 is YFSETQ. V gave up 4 bases and J gave up 9 bases, with 11 bases separating them. This CDR3 is 12 amino acids long. DNA for the CDR3: TGCGCCAGCAGCCTCACTAGAGGTGAGCAGTTCTTC. Its protein product is CASSLTRGEQFF.

The chain recombines TRBV10-1 with TRBJ1-5, with D possibly TRBD1 on 6 matching bases. The V end was cut by 5 bases, the J end by 7 bases, with 15 bases between. Looked up from germline, CDR1 is WNHNN and CDR2 is SYGVQD (reference sequence). This CDR3 has 14 amino acids. The DNA of the CDR3 is TGCGCCAGCAGTCGAACAGGGTTGGAACAGCCCCAGCATTTT. It translates to CASSRTGLEQPQHF.

The J gene is TRBJ1-5, the V gene TRBV7-8, with a weak D call TRBD1 (6 bases). Germline V gives CDR1 SGHVS, CDR2 FQNEAQ. The CDR3 consists of 15 residues. The V end lost 4 bases, the J end lost 4 bases, and 14 bases lay between the germline ends. The chain's CDR3 is CASSSQGRPNQPQHF. CDR3 nucleotides: TGTGCCAGCAGCTCACAGGGTCGGCCGAATCAGCCCCAGCATTTT.

This chain links TRBV10-3 with TRBJ2-5; the match to TRBD2 covers 11 bases. V was clipped by 6 bases and J by 1 base; unmatched bases: 4. Germline-derived CDR1 and CDR2 are ENHRY and SYGVKD. This CDR3 has 15 residues. CDR3 sequence reads: CAIRNSGGAQETQYF. The CDR3 DNA is TGTGCCATCAGGAATAGCGGGGGGGCCCAAGAGACCCAGTACTTC.

Here the CDR3 reads CASRTGANVLTF. The CDR3 DNA is TGTGCCAGCAGAACTGGGGCCAACGTCCTGACTTTC. This chain connects TRBV28 to TRBJ2-6; no definite D call. CDR1 and CDR2 from the germline V gene are MDHEN and SYDVKM. This CDR3 is 12 amino acids long. V lost 6 bases and J 2 bases, leaving 2 bases between the germline ends.

The rearrangement links TRBV5-6 to TRBJ1-2; no reliable D call. Trimming left V 5 bases short and J 6 bases short, with 14 bases between. The CDR3 has 13 amino acids. CDR1 is SGHDT, CDR2 YYEEEE, per germline. The CDR3 bases are TGTGCCAGCAGTTTCCCCGGGGAAGATGGCTACACCTTC. Protein: CASSFPGEDGYTF.

The V and J genes are TRBV9 and TRBJ2-7; no definite D call. CDR1 SGDLS and CDR2 YYNGEE come from the germline V gene. Trimming removed 4 bases from V and 2 bases from J, with 10 bases in between. The CDR3 has 13 amino acids. CDR3 sequence (DNA): TGTGCCAGCAGCCCCCGGCCTGCCTACGAGCAGTACTTC. This codes for CASSPRPAYEQYF. Drawing the rest from reference TRBV9 and TRBJ2-7, the complete variable domain is DSGVTQTPKHLITATGQRVTLRCSPRSGDLSVYWYQQSLDQGLQFLIQYYNGEERAKGNILERFSAQQFPDLHSELNLSSLELGDSALYFCASSPRPAYEQYFGPGTRLTVT.

This clone has just one count. The chain couples TRBV9 to TRBJ1-1, with 7 bases identical to TRBD1. V lost 4 bases and J lost 0; bases outside the gene matches: 3. This CDR3 has 14 residues. Germline V gives CDR1 SGDLS, CDR2 YYNGEE. The CDR3 loop reads CASSQGQMNTEAFF. The CDR3 nucleotides read TGTGCCAGCAGCCAGGGACAGATGAACACTGAAGCTTTCTTT. The variable domain in full, completed from reference TRBV9 and TRBJ1-1, reads DSGVTQTPKHLITATGQRVTLRCSPRSGDLSVYWYQQSLDQGLQFLIQYYNGEERAKGNILERFSAQQFPDLHSELNLSSLELGDSALYFCASSQGQMNTEAFFGQGTRLTVV.

CDR3 in amino acids: CASTQADRGGYTF. CDR3 nucleotides: TGTGCCAGCACCCAGGCGGACAGGGGAGGCTACACCTTC. The chain is built from TRBV28 and TRBJ1-2; TRBD1 agrees at 9 bases. Unmatched junction bases numbered 8, after V lost 7 bases and J lost 8 bases. The CDR3 totals 13 residues. Germline assignment: CDR1 MDHEN and CDR2 SYDVKM.

To note about this clone: A read error may account for a junction end that differs from germline. The chain is built from TRBV5-1 and TRBJ2-2; tentative D call: TRBD2 (5 bases). The CDR3 totals 13 residues. Germline V gene data show CDR1 as SGHRS and CDR2 as YFSETQ. CDR3 sequence: CASTSSGTGEPFF. The CDR3 DNA reads TGCGCCAGCACCAGCTCAGGAACCGGGGAGCCGTTTTTT.

The rearrangement joins TRBV7-9 to TRBJ2-5; D remains unclear. The CDR3 is 11 residues long. Looked up from germline, CDR1 is SEHNR and CDR2 is FQNEAQ (reference sequence). Trimming took 6 bases from V and 2 from J, leaving 4 bases between them. The CDR3 is CASRGQETQYF. CDR3 in DNA: TGTGCCAGCAGGGGTCAAGAGACCCAGTACTTC.

This chain joins TRBV7-3 and TRBJ1-2; D remains ambiguous. The V end was cut by 5 bases, the J end by 4 bases, with 11 bases between. Germline loops: CDR1 SGHTA, CDR2 FQGTGA. The CDR3 covers 13 residues. CDR3 nucleotide sequence: TGTGCCAGCAGCCGAGAACCCGGCTATGGCTACACCTTC. This sequence encodes CASSREPGYGYTF.

The chain links TRBV5-8 to TRBJ2-5, with D perhaps matching TRBD1 (5 bases). The V gene lost 4 bases and the J gene lost 7 bases, with 17 bases spanning the gap. CDR3 length: 14 residues. Looked up from germline, CDR1 is SGHTS and CDR2 is YDEGEE. The CDR3 protein is CASSLRGREGTQYF. The CDR3 coding sequence is TGTGCCAGCAGCCTAAGGGGCAGGGAAGGGACCCAGTACTTC.

This clone was found a few times. This chain links TRBV28 with TRBJ2-7; D remains ambiguous. Between the trimmed V and J ends, which lost 11 bases and 8 bases, there was a span of 22 bases. The CDR3 has 13 residues. Germline-derived CDR1 and CDR2 are MDHEN and SYDVKM. The CDR3, as DNA: TGTGCCTCCCAAGGTACGACGGCCCCGCAGCAGTACTTC. This gives the protein CASQGTTAPQQYF.

The chain links TRBV5-4 to TRBJ2-5, with D unresolved. CDR3 length: 14 amino acids. CDR1 SGHNT and CDR2 YYREEE come from the germline V gene (reference sequence). Trimming cost V 3 bases and J 5 bases, with 14 bases left between them. The CDR3 loop is CASSSGGVQETQYF. DNA of the CDR3: TGTGCCAGCAGCTCCGGTGGAGTCCAGGAGACCCAGTACTTC.

This rearrangement joins TRBV27 to TRBJ1-2; TRBD1 aligns across 7 bases. This CDR3 spans 13 amino acids. The V gene end was trimmed by 5 bases and the J gene end by 6 bases; junction bases not matched to a gene: 6. Germline assignment: CDR1 MNHEY and CDR2 SMNVEV (reference sequence). The CDR3 bases are TGTGCCAGCAGTCAAGACAGGGCGCATGGCTACACCTTC. Encoded protein: CASSQDRAHGYTF.

This chain uses TRBV7-9 with TRBJ2-4, with D perhaps assigned TRBD1 or TRBD2 (5 bases each). V was cut by 5 bases and J by 2 bases, with 16 bases left in between. The CDR3 covers 16 residues. Germline V gene data show CDR1 as SEHNR and CDR2 as FQNEAQ (reference sequence). The CDR3 region is CASSPPGSGTKNIQYF. CDR3 DNA sequence: TGTGCCAGCAGCCCCCCAGGGTCGGGAACCAAAAACATTCAGTACTTC.

V usage is TRBV10-3 and J usage is TRBJ1-1; perhaps TRBD1 as D (6 bases). Deletions cut 1 base from V and 5 bases from J, with 11 bases between. The CDR3 is 14 amino acids. Germline V gives CDR1 ENHRY, CDR2 SYGVKD. The CDR3 protein is CAISEFGGQTEAFF. CDR3 in DNA: TGTGCCATCAGTGAGTTCGGGGGGCAAACTGAAGCTTTCTTT.

This clone turned up a few times. V usage is TRBV7-9 and J usage is TRBJ1-1; 7 positions match TRBD1. V lost 1 base, J lost 2 bases, and 10 bases stayed unmatched. Germline V gives CDR1 SEHNR, CDR2 FQNEAQ (reference sequence). The CDR3 has 17 amino acids. CDR3 DNA: TGTGCCAGCAGCTTAGGGAGACGACAGGGAACAAACACTGAAGCTTTCTTT. This gives the protein CASSLGRRQGTNTEAFF.

V and J are TRBV30 and TRBJ2-1, with D unresolved. Trimming stripped 1 base from V and 6 bases from J, with 4 bases between. The germline CDR1 and CDR2 sequences are GTSNPN and SVGIG (reference sequence). This CDR3 is 11 amino acids long. The CDR3 DNA sequence: TGTGCCTGGAGTGCTTTCAATGAGCAGTTCTTC. This codes for CAWSAFNEQFF.

The rearrangement uses TRBV7-6 and TRBJ1-1; weak D call: TRBD1 (6 bases). V gave up 2 bases and J gave up 4 bases, with 8 bases separating them. This CDR3 comprises 13 residues. Germline V gene data show CDR1 as SGHVS and CDR2 as FNYEAQ. The CDR3 loop is CASSLKGGTEAFF. The CDR3 DNA sequence: TGTGCCAGCAGCTTAAAGGGGGGCACTGAAGCTTTCTTT.

The chain links TRBV5-1 to TRBJ1-2, with no clear D. The V gene's germline CDR1 is SGHRS and CDR2 YFSETQ. The CDR3 totals 12 residues. The V end lost 5 bases, the J end lost 8 bases, and 13 bases lay between the germline ends. CDR3 DNA: TGCGCCAGCAGTTGGGAGACAAGCGGCTACACCTTC. It translates to CASSWETSGYTF.

V and J are TRBV6-4 and TRBJ2-7; maybe TRBD2 (6 bases). V was pared by 2 bases and J by 0 bases, with 17 bases between. In germline, CDR1 is MRHNA, CDR2 SNTAGT. This CDR3 is 17 amino acids long. The CDR3 bases are TGTGCCAGCAGTGACAAATTGGGGGGATCGAGCTCCTACGAGCAGTACTTC. Translating gives CASSDKLGGSSSYEQYF.

This chain joins TRBV7-9 and TRBJ2-5, with 8 positions matching TRBD1. The J call could be wrong; TRBJ2-7 is a better fit for the DNA end. The germline CDR1 and CDR2 sequences are SEHNR and FQNEAQ (reference sequence). The CDR3 runs 16 residues. The CDR3 bases are TGTGCCAGCAGTCCCGACAGGGGTCTTTTCTCCTACGAGCAGTACTTC. Protein product: CASSPDRGLFSYEQYF.

This clone was picked up a small number of times. V is TRBV5-6 and J is TRBJ1-1; TRBD1 is a possible D gene (6 bases). The CDR3 runs to 16 residues. Trimming took 4 bases from V and 3 from J, leaving 19 bases between them. Germline V lookup: CDR1 SGHDT, CDR2 YYEEEE. CDR3 nucleotide sequence: TGTGCCAGCAGCACCCTGGGGGGGCCCGGCGACACTGAAGCTTTCTTT. It encodes CASSTLGGPGDTEAFF. The full variable domain, rest sourced from reference TRBV5-6 and TRBJ1-1, is DAGVTQSPTHLIKTRGQQVTLRCSPKSGHDTVSWYQQALGQGPQFIFQYYEEEERQRGNFPDRFSGHQFPNYSSELNVNALLLGDSALYLCASSTLGGPGDTEAFFGQGTRLTVV.

This chain joins TRBV6-5 and TRBJ1-5, with 7 bases identical to TRBD1. The junction had 8 bases not matched to a gene; V was cut back by 5 bases and J by 4 bases. CDR3 length equals 15 residues. Germline V gene lookup returns CDR1 MNHEY and CDR2 SVGAGI. CDR3 residues: CASSPRQGGNQPQHF. Written as DNA, the CDR3 is TGTGCCAGCAGTCCCCGACAGGGTGGGAATCAGCCCCAGCATTTT.

The chain carries TRBV25-1 and TRBJ1-6, with 7 bases aligning to TRBD1. CDR1 is MGHDK and CDR2 is SYGVNS in the germline V gene. The CDR3 consists of 14 residues. After removal of 4 bases from V and 7 bases from J, the junction contained 4 bases not matched to a gene. The CDR3 loop reads CASSATGHNSPLHF. CDR3 bases: TGTGCCAGCAGTGCGACAGGGCACAATTCACCCCTCCACTTT.

This clone was seen a single time. The rearrangement joins TRBV28 to TRBJ1-1; D is perhaps TRBD1 (6 bases). CDR3 length: 14 amino acids. The V end was cut by 7 bases, the J end by 0 bases, with 12 bases between. Germline-derived CDR1 and CDR2 are MDHEN and SYDVKM. The CDR3 bases are TGTGCCAGCAACCCGGGGGGGCTGAACACTGAAGCTTTCTTT. This translates into CASNPGGLNTEAFF.